The 16 T cell receptor beta chains in this list originate from one sample, sequenced in a study of T cells after yellow fever vaccination. Each CDR3 protein is one row after TCRdb ran MiXCR on the 5' RACE reads. The sample consists of 250,000 to 300,000 distinct CDR3 sequences, around 4.9% of them appearing once. The sample here was CD4+ T cells sorted from PBMCs, taken on the day of the yellow fever booster vaccination. All receptors come from a young man who received the YFV17D yellow fever vaccine.

The genes are TRBV6-2 or TRBV6-3 and TRBJ2-2; no reliable D call. V gave up 6 bases and J gave up 0 bases, with 8 bases separating them. This CDR3 has 14 residues. CDR1 is MNHEY and CDR2 is SVGEGT in the germline V gene. Here the CDR3 DNA reads TGTGCCAGCAGCGTCAGTACGAACACCGGGGAGCTGTTTTTT. Translated, it gives CASSVSTNTGELFF.

This clonotype showed up many times. The chain is built from TRBV11-2 and TRBJ2-1; 9 nucleotides agree with TRBD1. The CDR3 consists of 15 residues. Germline V gene lookup returns CDR1 SGHAT and CDR2 FQNNGV. J lost 2 bases, V lost 5 bases, and 4 bases had no gene match. CDR3 DNA: TGTGCCAGCAGCCCCCGGACAGGGGCCTACAATGAGCAGTTCTTC. The encoded protein is CASSPRTGAYNEQFF.

The chain couples TRBV9 to TRBJ1-6; 7 bases are shared with TRBD1. The V gene's germline CDR1 is SGDLS and CDR2 YYNGEE. This CDR3 comprises 15 residues. J gave up 8 bases and V 3 bases, and 8 bases lay outside the gene matches. The CDR3 bases are TGTGCCAGCAGCGCAACTACAACAGGGGATTCACCCCTCCACTTT. Translated, it gives CASSATTTGDSPLHF.

This clonotype was recorded at least ten times. This chain links TRBV20-1 with TRBJ1-1; 7 bases align to TRBD1. The J segment lost 1 base and the V segment lost 2 bases, leaving 4 bases of the junction unmatched. The CDR3 is 14 residues long. The germline V gene has CDR1 DFQATT and CDR2 SNEGSKA (reference sequence). CDR3 in DNA: TGCAGTGCTAGACCCGGGACAGAGAACACTGAAGCTTTCTTT. Its translation is CSARPGTENTEAFF.

The rearrangement links TRBV4-3 to TRBJ1-6; 7 bases line up with TRBD1. This CDR3 has 14 residues. After removal of 3 bases from V and 9 bases from J, the junction contained 5 bases not matched to a gene. Germline CDR1 reads LGHNA; CDR2 reads YSLEER. Here the CDR3 DNA reads TGCGCCAGCAGCCAGAAGACAGGGAGTTCACCCCTCCACTTT. It encodes CASSQKTGSSPLHF.

The rearrangement joins TRBV5-1 to TRBJ2-5; D ambiguous. Trimming cost V 2 bases and J 1 base, with 9 bases left between them. Germline V gene sequence: CDR1 SGHRS, CDR2 YFSETQ. This CDR3 spans 14 amino acids. The DNA for the CDR3 is TGCGCCAGCAGCTTACTCGGGCCCCAAGAGACCCAGTACTTC. It codes for CASSLLGPQETQYF.

This clonotype was counted a few times. The chain carries TRBV24-1 and TRBJ2-1; 7 positions match TRBD1. This CDR3 has 16 residues. J lost 4 bases, V lost 1 base, and 6 bases had no gene match. CDR1 is KGHDR and CDR2 is SFDVKD in the germline V gene. CDR3 region: CATSDLPGQPYNEQFF. In DNA form, the CDR3 reads TGTGCCACCAGTGATTTACCGGGACAGCCTTACAATGAGCAGTTCTTC.

This chain links TRBV25-1 with TRBJ1-4, with D possibly TRBD1 on 5 matching bases. The CDR3 runs to 14 residues. Trimming stripped 9 bases from V and 2 bases from J, with 13 bases between. Per germline, CDR1 MGHDK and CDR2 SYGVNS. The CDR3 loop reads CARPGQGTNEKLFF. The CDR3 DNA reads TGTGCCAGGCCGGGGCAGGGCACTAATGAAAAACTGTTTTTT.

This clonotype was counted only a few times. The chain is built from TRBV3-1 and TRBJ2-7; D may be TRBD1 or TRBD2 (5 bases each). The CDR3 consists of 13 residues. V was pared by 4 bases and J by 2 bases, with 9 bases between. Germline CDR1 reads LGHDT; CDR2 reads YNNKEL (reference sequence). The CDR3 spells CASSREGPYEQYF. CDR3 DNA sequence: TGTGCCAGCAGCCGAGAGGGACCCTACGAGCAGTACTTC.

This clonotype was observed many times. The chain joins TRBV7-2 to TRBJ2-5; TRBD1 or TRBD2 may be the D gene (5 bases each). In germline, CDR1 is SGHTA, CDR2 FQGNSA. The V gene lost 4 bases and the J gene lost 4 bases, with 13 bases spanning the gap. This CDR3 comprises 14 residues. The CDR3: CASSSNPGAETQYF. CDR3 in DNA: TGTGCCAGCAGCTCAAACCCCGGGGCAGAGACCCAGTACTTC.

This clonotype appeared many times. The V call is TRBV7-3, the J call TRBJ2-7; D is possibly TRBD1 or TRBD2 (5 bases each). V lost 5 bases to trimming and J lost 4 bases, with 12 bases between them. This CDR3 spans 13 amino acids. CDR1 is SGHTA, CDR2 FQGTGA, per germline. This chain's CDR3 is CASSRDAGYEQYF. The CDR3 coding sequence is TGTGCCAGCAGCCGGGACGCCGGATACGAGCAGTACTTC.

The rearrangement uses TRBV6-6 and TRBJ1-2; 8 bases map to TRBD1. Germline CDR1 and CDR2: MNHNY and SVGAGI (reference sequence). The CDR3 loop spans 12 amino acids. V was pared by 8 bases and J by 2 bases, with 1 base of the junction left unmatched. The CDR3 protein is CASRTGNYGYTF. The DNA of the CDR3 is TGTGCCAGCCGGACAGGGAACTATGGCTACACCTTC.

This clonotype was seen at least ten times. The rearrangement uses TRBV5-1 and TRBJ2-3; 8 positions agree with TRBD1. Germline-derived CDR1 and CDR2 are SGHRS and YFSETQ. The CDR3 contains 15 residues. V was clipped by 4 bases and J by 6 bases; unmatched bases: 10. This CDR3 is CASSQTGVTYDTQYF. DNA for the CDR3: TGCGCCAGCAGCCAGACAGGGGTGACGTACGATACGCAGTATTTT. The whole variable domain, filled in from reference TRBV5-1 and TRBJ2-3, reads KAGVTQTPRYLIKTRGQQVTLSCSPISGHRSVSWYQQTPGQGLQFLFEYFSETQRNKGNFPGRFSGRQFSNSRSEMNVSTLELGDSALYLCASSQTGVTYDTQYFGPGTRLTVL.

This clonotype has a count of ten or more. The gene calls are TRBV20-1 and TRBJ2-5; TRBD2 matches at 9 bases. The V gene's germline CDR1 is DFQATT and CDR2 SNEGSKA (reference sequence). Losses at the gene ends were 5 bases for V and 5 bases for J; bases not matched to a gene: 6. There are 13 residues in the CDR3. The CDR3 spells CSARGTSRETQYF. The DNA for the CDR3 is TGCAGTGCTCGCGGGACTAGCCGGGAGACCCAGTACTTC.

The table lists this clonotype with many counts. The chain has TRBV5-1 and TRBJ1-1; the D is unclear. CDR3 length equals 11 residues. CDR1 and CDR2 from the germline V gene are SGHRS and YFSETQ. Trimming took off 0 bases at V and 3 bases at J, with 0 bases between the two ends. The CDR3 bases are TGCGCCAGCAGCTTGGACACTGAAGCTTTCTTT. The encoded protein is CASSLDTEAFF. Combining the CDR3 with reference TRBV5-1 and TRBJ1-1 gives the whole variable domain KAGVTQTPRYLIKTRGQQVTLSCSPISGHRSVSWYQQTPGQGLQFLFEYFSETQRNKGNFPGRFSGRQFSNSRSEMNVSTLELGDSALYLCASSLDTEAFFGQGTRLTVV.

This clonotype was counted a few times. The CDR3 DNA follows: TGCAGTGCTAGAGATCGTCTAGCGGGGGGGAAAGAGCAGTTCTTC. Amino acid sequence: CSARDRLAGGKEQFF. The chain employs TRBV20-1 and TRBJ2-1, with 12 bases that match TRBD2. CDR3 size: 15 residues. Germline V gives CDR1 DFQATT, CDR2 SNEGSKA (reference sequence). The V and J ends lost 0 bases and 10 bases, in that order; junction bases with no gene match: 7.